The 9 T cell receptor beta chains listed next were all sequenced from one sample in a study of shared clonotypes between healthy human individuals. Only in-frame clones appear in the TCRdb table, and some are missing; sequencing was by immunoSEQ multiplex PCR. Of a few million clones listed, approximately 95% were seen once; the top ten hold 0.39%. The specimen sequenced was naive CD4+ T cells from PBMCs. As for subset: CD45RA+ positively selected. Every receptor here comes from a man younger than 35 in good health. Some clones in this sample may be carry-over from other donors' samples.

With regard to this clone: The sample carries other DNA sequences with the same CDR3. The rearrangement joins TRBV10-3 to TRBJ2-6, with no clear D. The V gene lost 8 bases and the J gene lost 2 bases, with 4 bases spanning the gap. Germline V gene lookup returns CDR1 ENHRY and CDR2 SYGVKD. The CDR3 is made up of 12 amino acids. The chain's CDR3 is CAISPGANVLTF. DNA of the CDR3: TGTGCCATCTCCCCTGGGGCCAACGTCCTGACTTTC.

This chain uses TRBV7-2 with TRBJ1-2, with D unclear. V was trimmed by 5 bases and J by 4 bases, leaving 14 bases between them. CDR1 and CDR2 from the germline V gene are SGHTA and FQGNSA. The CDR3 has 14 amino acids. The CDR3: CASSQSTLPYGYTF. The CDR3 DNA reads TGTGCCAGCAGCCAATCGACACTGCCCTATGGCTACACCTTC.

This chain links TRBV7-2 with TRBJ2-7; TRBD2 matches at 9 bases. Looked up from germline, CDR1 is SGHTA and CDR2 is FQGNSA. The ends lost 4 bases at V and 6 bases at J; junction bases unmatched: 7. CDR3 length equals 14 residues. The CDR3 nucleotides are TGTGCCAGCAGCTCAATAGCGGGAGTTGTCGAGCAGTACTTC. It encodes CASSSIAGVVEQYF.

This rearrangement joins TRBV7-2 to TRBJ1-2, with TRBD1 as a possible D gene (6 bases). Germline CDR1 is SGHTA and CDR2 is FQGNSA. CDR3 size: 15 residues. V was shortened by 1 base and J by 8 bases, with 17 bases between the two germline ends. CDR3 nucleotide sequence: TGTGCCAGCAGCTTAGGGTTAGCAGGGGCTGAAGGCTACACCTTC. As protein: CASSLGLAGAEGYTF. Full variable domain (missing parts from reference TRBV7-2 and TRBJ1-2): GAGVSQSPSNKVTEKGKDVELRCDPISGHTALYWYRQSLGQGLEFLIYFQGNSAPDKSGLPSDRFSAERTGGSVSTLTIQRTQQEDSAVYLCASSLGLAGAEGYTFGSGTRLTVV.

The CDR3 bases are TGTGCCAGCAGCGCAGCGGGAGGAGCCTACAATGAGCAGTTCTTC. It yields the protein CASSAAGGAYNEQFF. The chain combines TRBV9 with TRBJ2-1, with 9 bases fitting TRBD2. With V trimmed by 3 bases and J by 2 bases, 3 bases remained unmatched. There are 15 residues in the CDR3. Germline lookup yields CDR1 SGDLS and CDR2 YYNGEE.

CDR3 region: CASSVGSIQETQYF. The CDR3, as DNA: TGTGCCAGCAGCGTAGGATCTATTCAAGAGACCCAGTACTTC. The chain carries TRBV9 and TRBJ2-5; D unclear. The V end was cut by 0 bases, the J end by 2 bases, with 8 bases between. CDR1 is SGDLS, CDR2 YYNGEE, per germline. The CDR3 has 14 residues.

The chain recombines TRBV5-1 with TRBJ2-5; tentatively, D is TRBD2 (7 bases). CDR3 length: 14 residues. CDR1 SGHRS and CDR2 YFSETQ come from the germline V gene. The V end was cut by 6 bases, the J end by 5 bases, with 17 bases between. The CDR3 DNA is TGCGCCAGCACCGAACAGGGAGGGGGGGAGACCCAGTACTTC. Its translation is CASTEQGGGETQYF.

This chain uses TRBV4-1 with TRBJ1-2; D is ambiguous. The ends were cut back, 1 base at V and 0 bases at J, with 12 bases in the middle. The CDR3 loop spans 16 amino acids. Germline CDR1 is MGHRA and CDR2 is YSYEKL. The CDR3 loop reads CASSQVLYLSNYGYTF. CDR3 in DNA: TGCGCCAGCAGCCAAGTATTGTACCTCTCTAACTATGGCTACACCTTC.

The chain joins TRBV28 to TRBJ1-2; D unclear. The CDR3 has 12 amino acids. Germline V gene data show CDR1 as MDHEN and CDR2 as SYDVKM. Trimming cost V 6 bases and J 7 bases, with 12 bases left between them. Here the CDR3 reads CASSPRRSGYTF. CDR3 coding DNA: TGTGCCAGCAGCCCCCGGCGATCTGGCTACACCTTC.